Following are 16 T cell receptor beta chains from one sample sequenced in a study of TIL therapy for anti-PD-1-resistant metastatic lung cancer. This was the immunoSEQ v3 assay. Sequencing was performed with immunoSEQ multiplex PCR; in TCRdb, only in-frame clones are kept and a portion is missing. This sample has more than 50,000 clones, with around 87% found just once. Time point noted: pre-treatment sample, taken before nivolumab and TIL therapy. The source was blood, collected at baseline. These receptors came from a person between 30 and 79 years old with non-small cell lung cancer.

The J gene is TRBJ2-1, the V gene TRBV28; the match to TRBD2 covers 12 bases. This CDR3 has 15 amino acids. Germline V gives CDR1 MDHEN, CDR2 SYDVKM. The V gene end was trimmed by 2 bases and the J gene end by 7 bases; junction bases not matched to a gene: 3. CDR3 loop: CASSLELAGGNEQFF. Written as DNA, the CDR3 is TGTGCCAGCAGTTTAGAACTAGCGGGGGGTAATGAGCAGTTCTTC.

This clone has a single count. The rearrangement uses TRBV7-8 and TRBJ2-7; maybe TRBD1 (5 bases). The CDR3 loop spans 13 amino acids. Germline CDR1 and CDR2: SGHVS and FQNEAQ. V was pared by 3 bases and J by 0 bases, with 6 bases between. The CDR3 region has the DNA TGTGCCAGCAGCTTCGACAGCTCCTACGAGCAGTACTTC. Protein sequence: CASSFDSSYEQYF. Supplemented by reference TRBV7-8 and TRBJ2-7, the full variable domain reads GAGVSQSPRYKVAKRGQDVALRCDPISGHVSLFWYQQALGQGPEFLTYFQNEAQLDKSGLPSDRFFAERPEGSVSTLKIQRTQQEDSAVYLCASSFDSSYEQYFGPGTRLTVT.

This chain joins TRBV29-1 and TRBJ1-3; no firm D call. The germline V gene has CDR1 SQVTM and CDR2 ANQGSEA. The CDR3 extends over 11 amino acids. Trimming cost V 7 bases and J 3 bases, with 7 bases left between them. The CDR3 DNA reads TGCAGCGCCCCCCTTGGAAACACCATATATTTT. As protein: CSAPLGNTIYF.

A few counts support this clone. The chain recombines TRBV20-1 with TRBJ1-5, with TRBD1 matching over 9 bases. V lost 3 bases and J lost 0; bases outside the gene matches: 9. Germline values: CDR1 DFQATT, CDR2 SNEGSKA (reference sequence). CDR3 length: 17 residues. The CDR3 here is CSASSGQGLYSNQPQHF. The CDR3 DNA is TGCAGTGCTAGTTCGGGACAGGGCCTTTATAGCAATCAGCCCCAGCATTTT.

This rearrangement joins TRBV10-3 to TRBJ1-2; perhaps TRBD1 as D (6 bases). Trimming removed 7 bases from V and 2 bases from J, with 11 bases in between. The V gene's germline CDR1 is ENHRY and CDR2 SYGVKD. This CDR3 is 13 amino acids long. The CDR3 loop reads CAITGQPNYGYTF. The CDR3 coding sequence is TGTGCCATCACCGGACAGCCGAACTATGGCTACACCTTC.

CDR3 sequence (DNA): TGTGCCAGCAGTGAAGCGATTCGGGCAGGGAATGGCTACACCTTC. Translation gives CASSEAIRAGNGYTF. The V gene is TRBV6-1, the J gene TRBJ1-2; a weak D match, TRBD1 (5 bases). The germline V gene has CDR1 MNHNS and CDR2 SASEGT. The CDR3 sequence is 15 residues long. The germline V and J ends were trimmed by 0 bases and 6 bases, with 14 bases remaining between them.

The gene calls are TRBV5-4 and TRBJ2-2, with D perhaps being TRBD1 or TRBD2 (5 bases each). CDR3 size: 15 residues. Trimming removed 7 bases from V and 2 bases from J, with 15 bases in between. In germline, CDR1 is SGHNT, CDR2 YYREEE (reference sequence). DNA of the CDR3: TGTGCCAGCGGACTCGAGGGACCCAACACCGGGGAGCTGTTTTTT. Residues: CASGLEGPNTGELFF. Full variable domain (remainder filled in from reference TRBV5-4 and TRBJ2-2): ETGVTQSPTHLIKTRGQQVTLRCSSQSGHNTVSWYQQALGQGPQFIFQYYREEENGRGNFPPRFSGLQFPNYSSELNVNALELDDSALYLCASGLEGPNTGELFFGEGSRLTVL.

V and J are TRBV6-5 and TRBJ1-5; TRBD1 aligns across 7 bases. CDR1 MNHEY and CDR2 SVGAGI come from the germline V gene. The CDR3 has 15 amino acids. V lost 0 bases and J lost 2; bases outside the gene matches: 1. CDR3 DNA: TGTGCCAGCAGTTACTCGGGACAGCGCAATCAGCCCCAGCATTTT. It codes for CASSYSGQRNQPQHF.

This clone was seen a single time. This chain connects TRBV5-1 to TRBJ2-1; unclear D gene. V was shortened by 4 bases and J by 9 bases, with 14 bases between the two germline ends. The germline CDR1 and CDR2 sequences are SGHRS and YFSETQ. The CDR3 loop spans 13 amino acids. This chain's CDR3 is CASSLQPSAEQFF. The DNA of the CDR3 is TGCGCCAGCAGCCTTCAACCCTCGGCTGAGCAGTTCTTC.

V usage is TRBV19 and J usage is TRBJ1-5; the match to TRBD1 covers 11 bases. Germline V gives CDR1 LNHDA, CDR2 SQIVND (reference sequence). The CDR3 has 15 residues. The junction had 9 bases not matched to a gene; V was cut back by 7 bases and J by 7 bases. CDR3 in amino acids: CASMGWTGGQQPQHF. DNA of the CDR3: TGTGCCAGTATGGGTTGGACAGGGGGCCAACAGCCCCAGCATTTT.

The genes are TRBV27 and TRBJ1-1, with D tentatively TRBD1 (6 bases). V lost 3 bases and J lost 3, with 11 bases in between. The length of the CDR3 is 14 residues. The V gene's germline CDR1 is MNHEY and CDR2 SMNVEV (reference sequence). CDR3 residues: CASSLYRADTEAFF. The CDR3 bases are TGTGCCAGCAGTTTGTACAGGGCGGACACTGAAGCTTTCTTT.

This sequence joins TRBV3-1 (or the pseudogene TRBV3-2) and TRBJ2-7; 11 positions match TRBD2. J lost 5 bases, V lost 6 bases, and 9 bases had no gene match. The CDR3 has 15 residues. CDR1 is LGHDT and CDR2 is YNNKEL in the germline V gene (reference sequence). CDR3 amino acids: CASRASGGFVHEQYF. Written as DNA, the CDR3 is TGTGCCAGCAGGGCTAGCGGGGGGTTCGTCCACGAGCAGTACTTC.

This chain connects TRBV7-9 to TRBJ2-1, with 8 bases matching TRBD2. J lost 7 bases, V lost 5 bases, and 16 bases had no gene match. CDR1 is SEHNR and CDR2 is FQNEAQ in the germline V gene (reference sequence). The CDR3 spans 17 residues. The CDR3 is CASSHMTSWSGGNEQFF. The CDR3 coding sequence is TGTGCCAGCAGCCACATGACTAGCTGGTCGGGGGGGAATGAGCAGTTCTTC.

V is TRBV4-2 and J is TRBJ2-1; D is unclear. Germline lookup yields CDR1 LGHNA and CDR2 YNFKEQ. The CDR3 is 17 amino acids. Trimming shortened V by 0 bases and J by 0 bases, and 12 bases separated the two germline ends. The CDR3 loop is CASSQDRISSSYNEQFF. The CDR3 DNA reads TGTGCCAGCAGCCAAGATCGCATCAGTAGCTCCTACAATGAGCAGTTCTTC.

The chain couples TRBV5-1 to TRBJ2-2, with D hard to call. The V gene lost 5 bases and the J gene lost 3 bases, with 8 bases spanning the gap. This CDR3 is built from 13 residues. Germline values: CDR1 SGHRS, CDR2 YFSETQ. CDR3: CASRGSDTGELFF. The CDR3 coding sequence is TGCGCCAGCAGGGGCAGCGACACCGGGGAGCTGTTTTTT.

The CDR3 region has the DNA TGTGCCAGTTTAGGAAGCGGGAGATACGAGCAGTTCTTC. Residues: CASLGSGRYEQFF. The genes are TRBV28 and TRBJ2-1; 8 bases fit TRBD2. The CDR3 totals 13 residues. The germline CDR1 and CDR2 sequences are MDHEN and SYDVKM. V gave up 9 bases and J gave up 10 bases; unmatched junction bases: 11.